This T cell receptor beta chain appears in the sequencing data of a study of blood T cell repertoires in COVID-19. Looking at the study overall: Sample material is recorded as cDNA or gDNA derived from T cells, B-cell-depleted T cells, or PBMCs.

TCRdb's table, derived via immunoSEQ multiplex PCR, lists solely in-frame clones and lacks some. Found here are about 280,000 clones, approximately 83% of them singletons; the top ten hold less than 2.5%. Germline lookup yields CDR1 LNHDA and CDR2 SQIVND (reference sequence). This CDR3 comprises 14 residues. Trimming took 3 bases from V and 7 from J; bases not matched to a gene: 5. This sequence was found in a woman younger than 45 who had recovered from COVID-19. Material for sequencing was peripheral blood. The rearrangement links TRBV19 to TRBJ1-5; the match to TRBD1 covers 8 bases. DNA of the CDR3: TGTGCCAGTAGTATTGACAGGGGTGGACAGCCCCAGCATTTT. Its protein is CASSIDRGGQPQHF.